Reported below is one T cell receptor beta chain. Its antigen is unknown. One end of the junction varies from germline; a read error may be responsible. This record belongs to a study of cytomegalovirus exposure and HLA in healthy donors. Looking at the study overall: From HLA-typed donors, an early data release held tens of millions of unique TCRs. General study points: It was reported that the classifier diagnosed cytomegalovirus status with high specificity and sensitivity in both the original and validation cohorts. Under in vitro conditions, three CMV-associated chains were confirmed as specific for CMV antigens.

The study ran its PCR with 60 Vbeta and 13 Jbeta primers. Sequencing used immunoSEQ multiplex PCR; TCRdb keeps in-frame clones, though not all of them. In the table there are approximately 220,000 clones, around 76% of which are singletons. The CDR3 is 17 amino acids. Germline V gene lookup returns CDR1 SEHNR and CDR2 FQNEAQ (reference sequence). The rearrangement links TRBV7-9 to TRBJ1-4; TRBD1 matches at 11 bases. This clonotype was obtained from a man younger than 35 in good health and CMV-seronegative. Sequencing used PBMCs. For the CDR3, the DNA is TGTTCCAGCAGCTCGAAGGACAGGGGGCCTGGTAATGAAAAACTGTTTTTT. Encoded protein: CSSSSKDRGPGNEKLFF. Based on the CDR3 plus reference TRBV7-9 and TRBJ1-4, the full variable domain is DTGVSQNPRHKITKRGQNVTFRCDPISEHNRLYWYRQTLGQGPEFLTYFQNEAQLEKSRLLSDRFSAERPKGSFSTLEIQRTEQGDSAMYLCSSSSKDRGPGNEKLFFGSGTQLSVL.